One and the same sample provided the 10 T cell receptor beta chains below, sequenced in a study of cytomegalovirus exposure and HLA in healthy donors. The PCR contained 60 Vbeta and 13 Jbeta primers. Sequenced by immunoSEQ multiplex PCR; TCRdb stores in-frame clones only, minus some. The sample has about 160,000 clones, 60% to 70% seen once. Sequenced material: PBMCs. The receptors were gathered from a woman aged 55-70 years in good health and CMV-seropositive.

The gene calls are TRBV19 and TRBJ1-3, with D maybe TRBD1 (6 bases). The CDR3 runs 14 residues. The ends were cut back, 5 bases at V and 4 bases at J, with 12 bases in the middle. Germline-derived CDR1 and CDR2 are LNHDA and SQIVND (reference sequence). The DNA for the CDR3 is TGTGCCAGTAGTTCAGGGGATGGAGGAAACACCATATATTTT. Protein product: CASSSGDGGNTIYF. Combining the CDR3 with reference TRBV19 and TRBJ1-3 gives the whole variable domain DGGITQSPKYLFRKEGQNVTLSCEQNLNHDAMYWYRQDPGQGLRLIYYSQIVNDFQKGDIAEGYSVSREKKESFPLTVTSAQKNPTAFYLCASSSGDGGNTIYFGEGSWLTVV.

The chain couples TRBV7-3 to TRBJ2-3, with D unresolved. CDR3 length: 13 amino acids. Per the germline V gene, CDR1 is SGHTA and CDR2 is FQGTGA. V lost 4 bases and J lost 3, with 8 bases in between. DNA for the CDR3: TGTGCCAGCAGCTCCACCGGGACAGATACGCAGTATTTT. It yields the protein CASSSTGTDTQYF.

The genes are TRBV7-7 and TRBJ2-5, with 9 bases aligning to TRBD2. With V trimmed by 7 bases and J by 4 bases, 10 bases remained unmatched. Germline assignment: CDR1 SSHAT and CDR2 FNYEAQ (reference sequence). This CDR3 comprises 15 residues. CDR3 bases: TGTGCCAGCACCTTGGCGGGAGGGGCGGGAGAGACCCAGTACTTC. This codes for CASTLAGGAGETQYF.

This clone appeared a few times. The gene calls are TRBV5-1 and TRBJ2-1; TRBD2 matches 8 bases. The CDR3 sequence is 15 residues long. Germline V gives CDR1 SGHRS, CDR2 YFSETQ. Unmatched junction bases numbered 8, after V lost 5 bases and J lost 4 bases. The CDR3 sequence: CASRPTSGDYNEQFF. CDR3 DNA sequence: TGCGCCAGCAGACCAACTAGCGGAGATTACAATGAGCAGTTCTTC.

This chain joins TRBV7-3 and TRBJ1-2; the match to TRBD1 covers 9 bases. CDR3 length: 15 amino acids. The germline V gene encodes CDR1 SGHTA and CDR2 FQGTGA. V gave up 3 bases and J gave up 6 bases; unmatched junction bases: 8. The CDR3, as DNA: TGTGCCAGCAGCTTTGCGGGACAGGGCGGTAATGGCTACACCTTC. Its translation is CASSFAGQGGNGYTF.

The sample holds a few counts of this clone. The V gene is TRBV10-3, the J gene TRBJ2-7; TRBD2 matches at 8 bases. The CDR3 is 15 residues long. V lost 0 bases and J lost 4; bases outside the gene matches: 5. Germline CDR1 ENHRY, CDR2 SYGVKD. Written as DNA, the CDR3 is TGTGCCATCAGTGAGTCTGCGGGAGGCGGTTACGAGCAGTACTTC. The encoded protein is CAISESAGGGYEQYF.

This clone has more than one count but fewer than ten. CDR3 DNA sequence: TGTGCCGTGGAGTATAGCGGGAAATACAATGAGCAGTTCTTC. Protein product: CAVEYSGKYNEQFF. The gene calls are TRBV5-4 and TRBJ2-1; 8 bases map to TRBD2. The CDR3 extends over 14 amino acids. V gave up 10 bases and J gave up 4 bases; unmatched junction bases: 10. In germline, CDR1 is SGHNT, CDR2 YYREEE (reference sequence).

The J gene is TRBJ2-1, the V gene TRBV6-5, with no clear D. The CDR3 has 15 residues. Trimming removed 0 bases at V and 7 bases at J, with 13 bases between. Germline assignment: CDR1 MNHEY and CDR2 SVGAGI. CDR3 in amino acids: CASSYSRFPGNEQFF. In DNA form, the CDR3 reads TGTGCCAGCAGTTACTCGAGATTCCCCGGGAATGAGCAGTTCTTC.

The chain joins TRBV5-4 to TRBJ2-3; 13 bases fit TRBD2. J lost 0 bases, V lost 4 bases, and 2 bases had no gene match. This CDR3 spans 16 amino acids. CDR1 and CDR2 from the germline V gene are SGHNT and YYREEE (reference sequence). CDR3 coding DNA: TGTGCCAGCAGCATACTAGCGGGAGGGAGCACAGATACGCAGTATTTT. This sequence encodes CASSILAGGSTDTQYF.

The rearrangement links TRBV6-5 to TRBJ2-7, with TRBD1 as a possible D gene (6 bases). The ends were cut back, 5 bases at V and 3 bases at J, with 11 bases in the middle. Germline V lookup: CDR1 MNHEY, CDR2 SVGAGI. This CDR3 spans 13 amino acids. The CDR3 DNA follows: TGTGCCAGCAGTACAGGGATTGGCTACGAGCAGTACTTC. As protein: CASSTGIGYEQYF.